This T cell receptor (beta chain) was recovered during a study of cytomegalovirus exposure and HLA in healthy donors. The PCR had 60 Vbeta and 13 Jbeta primers. Some clones are missing from TCRdb's copy, which holds only in-frame ones; the method was immunoSEQ multiplex PCR. The table has more than 150,000 clones, 65% to 85% seen once; the top ten hold approximately 6.8%. Germline V gene lookup returns CDR1 SNHLY and CDR2 FYNNEI. CDR3 size: 16 residues. J was trimmed by 4 bases and V by 5 bases; bases with no gene match: 11. The sequence was obtained from a middle-aged woman in good health and CMV-seropositive. This sequence joins TRBV2 and TRBJ1-1, with 9 bases aligning to TRBD1. The sequenced sample was PBMCs. In nucleotides, the CDR3 is TGTGCCAGCAGTTTGGGGAGAGGACAGGGGAGCACTGAAGCTTTCTTT. Amino acid sequence: CASSLGRGQGSTEAFF.